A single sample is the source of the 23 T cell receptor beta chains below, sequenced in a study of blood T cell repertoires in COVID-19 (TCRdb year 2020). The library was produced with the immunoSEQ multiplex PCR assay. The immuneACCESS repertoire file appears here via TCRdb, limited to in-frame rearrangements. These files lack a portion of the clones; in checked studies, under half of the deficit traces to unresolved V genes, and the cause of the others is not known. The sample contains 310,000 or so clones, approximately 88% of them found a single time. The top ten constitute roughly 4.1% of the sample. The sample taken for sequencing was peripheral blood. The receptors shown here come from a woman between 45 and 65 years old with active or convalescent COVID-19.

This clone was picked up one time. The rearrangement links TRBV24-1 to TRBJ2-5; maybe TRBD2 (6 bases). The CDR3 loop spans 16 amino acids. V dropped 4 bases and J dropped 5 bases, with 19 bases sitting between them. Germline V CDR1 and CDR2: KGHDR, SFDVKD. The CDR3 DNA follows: TGTGCCACCAGTGACCTAACACCGGGAGCGCAGGAGACCCAGTACTTC. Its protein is CATSDLTPGAQETQYF.

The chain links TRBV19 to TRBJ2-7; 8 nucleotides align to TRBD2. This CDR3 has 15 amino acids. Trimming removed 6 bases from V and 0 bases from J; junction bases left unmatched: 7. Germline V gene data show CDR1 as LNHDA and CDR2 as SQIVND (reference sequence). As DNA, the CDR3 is TGTGCCAGTAGACCTAGCGGGCGGAACTCCTACGAGCAGTACTTC. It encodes CASRPSGRNSYEQYF.

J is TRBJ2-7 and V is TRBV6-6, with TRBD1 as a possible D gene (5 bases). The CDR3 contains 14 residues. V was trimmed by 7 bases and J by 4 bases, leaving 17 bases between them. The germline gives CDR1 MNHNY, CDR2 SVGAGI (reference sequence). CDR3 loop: CASTRLNKGYEQYF. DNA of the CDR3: TGTGCCAGCACCCGTCTAAACAAGGGGTACGAGCAGTACTTC.

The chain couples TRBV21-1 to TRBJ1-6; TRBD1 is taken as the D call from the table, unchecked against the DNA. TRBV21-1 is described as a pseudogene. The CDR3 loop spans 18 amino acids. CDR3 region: CASSGAALDRLQNSPLHF. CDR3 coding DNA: TGTGCCAGCAGCGGTGCCGCCTTGGACAGGCTACAGAATTCACCCCTCCACTTT.

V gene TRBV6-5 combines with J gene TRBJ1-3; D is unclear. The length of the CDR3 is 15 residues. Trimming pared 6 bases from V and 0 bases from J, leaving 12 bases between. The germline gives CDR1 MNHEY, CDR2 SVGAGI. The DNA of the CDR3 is TGTGCCAGCAGCAAGGACTGGGCCTCTGGAAACACCATATATTTT. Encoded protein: CASSKDWASGNTIYF.

CDR3 loop: CASSTLFGNTIYF. DNA for the CDR3: TGTGCCAGTAGTACCCTTTTTGGAAACACCATATATTTT. This chain uses TRBV19 with TRBJ1-3; no definite D call. The CDR3 extends over 13 amino acids. CDR1 and CDR2 (germline): LNHDA, SQIVND (reference sequence). V lost 4 bases and J lost 3, with 7 bases in between.

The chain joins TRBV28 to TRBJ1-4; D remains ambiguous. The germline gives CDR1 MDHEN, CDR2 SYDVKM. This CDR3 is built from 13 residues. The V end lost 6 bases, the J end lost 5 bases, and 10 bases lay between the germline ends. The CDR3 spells CASRRTLNEKLFF. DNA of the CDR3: TGTGCCAGCAGAAGAACATTAAATGAAAAACTGTTTTTT.

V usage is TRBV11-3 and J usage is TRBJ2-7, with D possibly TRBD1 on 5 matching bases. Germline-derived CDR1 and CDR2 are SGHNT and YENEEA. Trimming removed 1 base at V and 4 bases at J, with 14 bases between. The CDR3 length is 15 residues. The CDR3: CASSLGVQGRYEQYF. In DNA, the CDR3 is TGTGCCAGCAGCTTAGGCGTCCAGGGCAGGTACGAGCAGTACTTC.

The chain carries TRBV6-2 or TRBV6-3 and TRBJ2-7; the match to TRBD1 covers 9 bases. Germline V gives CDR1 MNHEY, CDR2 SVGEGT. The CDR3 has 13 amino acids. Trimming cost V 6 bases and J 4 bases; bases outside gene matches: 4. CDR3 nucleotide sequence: TGTGCCAGCAGCGGGACAGGGTTTTACGAGCAGTACTTC. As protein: CASSGTGFYEQYF.

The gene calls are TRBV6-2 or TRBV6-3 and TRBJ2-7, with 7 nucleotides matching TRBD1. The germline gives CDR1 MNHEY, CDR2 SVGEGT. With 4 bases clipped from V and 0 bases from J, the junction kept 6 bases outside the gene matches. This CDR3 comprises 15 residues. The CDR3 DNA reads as TGTGCCAGCAGTTGGGGACAGAGTGACTCCTACGAGCAGTACTTC. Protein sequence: CASSWGQSDSYEQYF.

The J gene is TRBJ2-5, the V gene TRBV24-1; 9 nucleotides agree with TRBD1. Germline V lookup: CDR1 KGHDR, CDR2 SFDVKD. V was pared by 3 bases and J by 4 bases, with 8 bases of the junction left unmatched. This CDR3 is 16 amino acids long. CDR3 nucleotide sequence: TGTGCCACCAGTGATCCCGGGACAGGGACAGGAGAGACCCAGTACTTC. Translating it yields CATSDPGTGTGETQYF.

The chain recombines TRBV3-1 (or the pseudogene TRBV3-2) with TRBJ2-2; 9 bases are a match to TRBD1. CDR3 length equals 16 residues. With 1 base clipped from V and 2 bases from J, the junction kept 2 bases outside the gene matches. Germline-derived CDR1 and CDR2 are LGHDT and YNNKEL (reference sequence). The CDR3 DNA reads TGTGCCAGCAGCCAAGGGGGACAGGGAAACACCGGGGAGCTGTTTTTT. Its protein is CASSQGGQGNTGELFF.

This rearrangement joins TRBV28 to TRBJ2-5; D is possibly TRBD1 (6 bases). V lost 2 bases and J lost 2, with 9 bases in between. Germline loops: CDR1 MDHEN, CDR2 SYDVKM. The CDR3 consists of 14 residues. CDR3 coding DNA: TGTGCCAGCAGTTTAACAAGGGGGCAAGAGACCCAGTACTTC. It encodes CASSLTRGQETQYF.

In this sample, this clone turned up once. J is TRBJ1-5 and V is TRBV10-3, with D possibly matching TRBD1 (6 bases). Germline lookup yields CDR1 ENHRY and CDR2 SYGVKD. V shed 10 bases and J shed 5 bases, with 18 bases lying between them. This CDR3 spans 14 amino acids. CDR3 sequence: CATRSDRLDQPQHF. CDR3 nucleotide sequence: TGTGCCACCCGATCCGACAGGCTGGATCAGCCCCAGCATTTT.

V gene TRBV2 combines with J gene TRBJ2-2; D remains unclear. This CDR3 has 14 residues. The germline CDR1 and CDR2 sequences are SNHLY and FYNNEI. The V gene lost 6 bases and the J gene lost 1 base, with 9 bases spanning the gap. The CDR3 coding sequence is TGTGCCAGCAGCTCCGAGGTGAACACCGGGGAGCTGTTTTTT. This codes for CASSSEVNTGELFF.

CDR3 sequence: CASKDRQANQPQHF. CDR3 bases: TGTGCCAGTAAGGACCGACAGGCCAATCAGCCCCAGCATTTT. This chain links TRBV19 with TRBJ1-5; maybe TRBD1 (6 bases). Trimming shortened V by 7 bases and J by 3 bases, and 13 bases separated the two germline ends. The CDR3 is 14 residues long. Germline CDR1 and CDR2: LNHDA and SQIVND (reference sequence).

The CDR3 nucleotides read TGTGCCAGCACCCAGAGGGACAGGGGCACTGAAGCTTTCTTT. This codes for CASTQRDRGTEAFF. The chain carries TRBV6-6 and TRBJ1-1; TRBD1 matches 10 bases. J was trimmed by 4 bases and V by 7 bases; bases with no gene match: 6. The CDR3 consists of 14 residues. From germline, CDR1 is MNHNY and CDR2 SVGAGI (reference sequence).

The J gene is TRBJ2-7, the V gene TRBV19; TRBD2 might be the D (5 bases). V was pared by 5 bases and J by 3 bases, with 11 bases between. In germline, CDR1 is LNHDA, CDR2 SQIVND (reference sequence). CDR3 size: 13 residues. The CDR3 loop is CASSDDYYYEQYF. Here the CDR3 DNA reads TGTGCCAGTAGTGACGACTATTACTACGAGCAGTACTTC.

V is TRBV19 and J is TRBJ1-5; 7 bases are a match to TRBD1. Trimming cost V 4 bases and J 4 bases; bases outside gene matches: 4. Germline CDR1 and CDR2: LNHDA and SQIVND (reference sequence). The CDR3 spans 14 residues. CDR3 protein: CASSKETGNQPQHF. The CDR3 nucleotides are TGTGCCAGTAGTAAAGAGACAGGGAATCAGCCCCAGCATTTT.

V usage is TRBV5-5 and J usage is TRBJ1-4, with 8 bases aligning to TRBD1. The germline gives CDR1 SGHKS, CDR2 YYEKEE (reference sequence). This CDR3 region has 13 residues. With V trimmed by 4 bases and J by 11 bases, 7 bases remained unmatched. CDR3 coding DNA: TGTGCCAGCAGCCGCACAGGGGGGGAGAAACTGTTTTTT. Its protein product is CASSRTGGEKLFF.

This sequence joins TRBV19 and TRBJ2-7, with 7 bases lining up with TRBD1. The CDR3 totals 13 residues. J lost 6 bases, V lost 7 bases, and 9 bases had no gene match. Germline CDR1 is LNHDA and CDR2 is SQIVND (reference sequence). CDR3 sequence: CASNRDSMGEQYF. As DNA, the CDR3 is TGTGCCAGTAACCGGGACAGCATGGGCGAGCAGTACTTC. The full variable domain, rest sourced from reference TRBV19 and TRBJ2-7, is DGGITQSPKYLFRKEGQNVTLSCEQNLNHDAMYWYRQDPGQGLRLIYYSQIVNDFQKGDIAEGYSVSREKKESFPLTVTSAQKNPTAFYLCASNRDSMGEQYFGPGTRLTVT.

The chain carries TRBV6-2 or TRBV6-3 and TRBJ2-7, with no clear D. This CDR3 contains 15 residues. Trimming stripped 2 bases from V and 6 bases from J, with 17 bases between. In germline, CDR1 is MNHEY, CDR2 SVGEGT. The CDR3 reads CASSYPHHDKLEQYF. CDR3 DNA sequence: TGTGCCAGCAGTTACCCCCACCACGACAAGCTCGAGCAGTACTTC.

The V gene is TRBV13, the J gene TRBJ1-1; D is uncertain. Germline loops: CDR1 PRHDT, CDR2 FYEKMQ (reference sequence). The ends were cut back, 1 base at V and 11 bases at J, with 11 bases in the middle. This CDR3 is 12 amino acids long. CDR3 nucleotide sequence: TGTGCCAGCAGCTTAGCCCCGAGCGTGGCTTTCTTT. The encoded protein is CASSLAPSVAFF.